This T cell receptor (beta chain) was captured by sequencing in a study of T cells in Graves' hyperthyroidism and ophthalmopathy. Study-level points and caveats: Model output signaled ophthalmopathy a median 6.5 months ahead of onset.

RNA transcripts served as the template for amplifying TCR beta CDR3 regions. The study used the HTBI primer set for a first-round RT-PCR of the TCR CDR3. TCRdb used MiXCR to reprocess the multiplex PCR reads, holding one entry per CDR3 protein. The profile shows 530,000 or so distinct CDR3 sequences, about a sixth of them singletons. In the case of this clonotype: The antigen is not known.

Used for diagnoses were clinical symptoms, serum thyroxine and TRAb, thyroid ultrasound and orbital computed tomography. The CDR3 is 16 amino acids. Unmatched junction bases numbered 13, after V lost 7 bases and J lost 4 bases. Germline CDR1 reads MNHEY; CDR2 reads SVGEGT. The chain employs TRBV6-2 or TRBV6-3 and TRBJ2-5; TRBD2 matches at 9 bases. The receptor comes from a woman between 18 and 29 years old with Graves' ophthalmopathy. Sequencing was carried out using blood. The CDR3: CASKTTGGGGRETQYF. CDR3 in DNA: TGTGCCAGCAAGACCACTGGCGGGGGGGGCAGAGAGACCCAGTACTTC.